The T cell receptor (beta chain) under discussion was sequenced for a study of T-cell reconstitution after alpha-beta-depleted transplantation in children. Molecular barcoding with unique molecular identifiers was used for the TCRbeta library. TCRdb fed the PCR reads into MiXCR, producing one record per CDR3 protein. The sample gives under 25,000 distinct CDR3 sequences, over 10% of which show up once; around 36% is in the top ten. Trimming removed 4 bases from V and 5 bases from J; junction bases left unmatched: 5. Germline V CDR1 and CDR2: ENHRY, SYGVKD. CDR3 length equals 14 residues. Whole-study results and caveats: Two months or so post-transplant, alpha-beta T cells reportedly derived from several hundred expanded graft clones.

About this clonotype itself: Its antigen is as yet unknown.

The V call is TRBV10-3, the J call TRBJ1-5, with 7 bases that match TRBD1. This TCR derives from a female patient aged 2 to 10 who had a stem cell transplant for congenital amegakaryocytic thrombocytopenia, so the T cells may come from the graft donor. Sequences were derived from PBMCs, mostly from graft donor cells, sampled 60 days after TCRalphabeta/CD19-depleted stem cell transplant. The CDR3 region is CAISGDREYQPQHF. The CDR3 DNA follows: TGTGCCATCAGTGGTGACAGGGAGTATCAGCCCCAGCATTTT.